This T cell receptor (beta chain) was identified in a study of shared clonotypes between healthy human individuals. Study-level information: Donors were a couple of women and three men aged 18 to 49.

Authors' processing steps: With immunoSEQ giving junction-only sequences and no quality scores, filtering differed. The repertoire was sequenced with immunoSEQ multiplex PCR; TCRdb's copy has only in-frame clones and lacks some. V and J calls and clone size follow that table, whereas D and trimming were derived from the DNA. Of about 490,000 clones listed, around 80% were seen once; the top ten hold approximately 12%. Healthy HIV-negative adults without recent acute infections or vaccinations served as donors. V was trimmed by 7 bases and J by 0 bases, leaving 10 bases between them. CDR3 size: 14 residues.

This clonotype was obtained from a woman aged 40 to 50 in good health. Some clones in this sample may be carry-over from other donors' samples. The rearrangement joins TRBV23-1 to TRBJ2-4, with a weak D call TRBD2 (5 bases). TRBV23-1 is designated an ORF whose function remains uncertain. The sample comprised PBMCs. The chain's CDR3 is CASTREQAKNIQYF. In DNA, the CDR3 is TGCGCCAGCACCCGGGAACAAGCCAAAAACATTCAGTACTTC.